The 16 T cell receptor beta chains in this list originate from one sample, sequenced in a study of shared clonotypes between healthy human individuals. The protocol was immunoSEQ multiplex PCR, while the TCRdb copy is restricted to in-frame clones and leaves out a portion. The data show around 240,000 clones, just over 65% seen once. Source material: memory CD4+ T cells sorted from blood. Indicated subset: CD45RA-negative fraction. The receptors stem from a man aged 30-40 years in good health.

The chain is built from TRBV14 and TRBJ2-5; the match to TRBD2 covers 9 bases. Germline V gene sequence: CDR1 SGHDN, CDR2 FVKESK. With V trimmed by 1 base and J by 6 bases, 3 bases remained unmatched. The CDR3 is 14 residues long. The CDR3: CASSQGGGGKTQYF. The CDR3 nucleotides read TGTGCCAGCAGCCAAGGCGGGGGGGGAAAGACCCAGTACTTC.

This clone appeared a single time. V is TRBV6-5 and J is TRBJ1-1; D is uncertain. The CDR3 totals 14 residues. The V end was cut by 7 bases, the J end by 4 bases, with 16 bases between. The V gene's germline CDR1 is MNHEY and CDR2 SVGAGI. The DNA of the CDR3 is TGTGCCAGCATTTCGATTGGGCTTTCCACTGAAGCTTTCTTT. It codes for CASISIGLSTEAFF.

The chain recombines TRBV6-5 with TRBJ2-7; the match to TRBD2 covers 9 bases. This CDR3 has 13 amino acids. Losses at the gene ends were 7 bases for V and 5 bases for J; bases not matched to a gene: 6. CDR1 is MNHEY, CDR2 SVGAGI, per germline. CDR3 region: CASTPSGTHEQYF. The CDR3 bases are TGTGCCAGCACCCCTAGCGGGACCCACGAGCAGTACTTC.

The chain's CDR3 is CASSEGLAGSNEQFF. CDR3 coding DNA: TGTGCCAGCAGTGAGGGACTAGCTGGGAGCAATGAGCAGTTCTTC. The chain links TRBV2 to TRBJ2-1; 9 bases fit TRBD2. The J segment lost 6 bases and the V segment lost 3 bases, leaving 6 bases of the junction unmatched. Germline V gene sequence: CDR1 SNHLY, CDR2 FYNNEI. The CDR3 is made up of 15 amino acids.

This clone turned up a few times. The gene calls are TRBV28 and TRBJ2-5; D not certain. The CDR3 is 14 residues long. With 3 bases removed from V and 2 bases from J, the gap between germline ends came to 10 bases. Germline V CDR1 and CDR2: MDHEN, SYDVKM. The DNA of the CDR3 is TGTGCCAGCAGTTTTCGGGCATTGCAAGAGACCCAGTACTTC. Translating it yields CASSFRALQETQYF.

The chain couples TRBV7-8 to TRBJ2-7; 8 bases map to TRBD2. Germline V gene lookup returns CDR1 SGHVS and CDR2 FQNEAQ. The junction had 5 bases not matched to a gene; V was cut back by 4 bases and J by 3 bases. The CDR3 spans 14 residues. The CDR3 protein is CASSSSGGNYEQYF. The CDR3 nucleotides are TGTGCCAGCAGCTCCTCGGGAGGGAACTACGAGCAGTACTTC.

A few counts support this clone. This sequence joins TRBV30 and TRBJ2-7; TRBD1 matches 9 bases. This CDR3 is built from 15 residues. After removal of 2 bases from V and 4 bases from J, the junction contained 9 bases not matched to a gene. Germline CDR1 and CDR2: GTSNPN and SVGIG (reference sequence). For the CDR3, the DNA is TGTGCCTGGAGTACCCGGGACAGGGAACCATACGAGCAGTACTTC. Amino acids: CAWSTRDREPYEQYF. Looking up the rest from reference TRBV30 and TRBJ2-7 gives the full variable domain: SQTIHQWPATLVQPVGSPLSLECTVEGTSNPNLYWYRQAAGRGLQLLFYSVGIGQISSEVPQNLSASRPQDRQFILSSKKLLLSDSGFYLCAWSTRDREPYEQYFGPGTRLTVT.

This chain joins TRBV7-1 and TRBJ1-1; tentatively, D is TRBD1 (6 bases). TRBV7-1 is recorded as an ORF, its role being uncertain. This CDR3 has 13 residues. With 4 bases removed from V and 11 bases from J, the gap between germline ends came to 17 bases. The CDR3 DNA sequence: TGTGCCAGCAGCTTAGAGGCCGTGGGGGGCGCTTTCTTT. This encodes CASSLEAVGGAFF.

The genes are TRBV6-1 and TRBJ2-7; D is undetermined. Germline CDR1 reads MNHNS; CDR2 reads SASEGT. The CDR3 has 14 amino acids. Trimming removed 4 bases from V and 0 bases from J, with 10 bases in between. The chain's CDR3 is CASSVPRSSYEQYF. CDR3 coding DNA: TGTGCCAGCAGTGTCCCCAGGAGCTCCTACGAGCAGTACTTC.

This CDR3 reads CASSLGGYVREGELFF. Here the CDR3 DNA reads TGTGCCAGCAGCTTGGGGGGCTACGTCAGAGAAGGGGAGCTGTTTTTT. The chain carries TRBV5-5 and TRBJ2-2; D possibly corresponds to TRBD1 (5 bases). Germline-derived CDR1 and CDR2 are SGHKS and YYEKEE (reference sequence). V dropped 0 bases and J dropped 8 bases, with 17 bases sitting between them. The length of the CDR3 is 16 residues. Full variable domain (missing parts from reference TRBV5-5 and TRBJ2-2): DAGVTQSPTHLIKTRGQQVTLRCSPISGHKSVSWYQQVLGQGPQFIFQYYEKEERGRGNFPDRFSARQFPNYSSELNVNALLLGDSALYLCASSLGGYVREGELFFGEGSRLTVL.

The V gene is TRBV10-1, the J gene TRBJ2-5; 9 bases map to TRBD2. Germline-derived CDR1 and CDR2 are WNHNN and SYGVQD (reference sequence). The CDR3 extends over 16 amino acids. Trimming removed 0 bases from V and 6 bases from J; junction bases left unmatched: 8. DNA of the CDR3: TGCGCCAGCAGTGAGTCGGATAGCGGGAGTCGAAAGACCCAGTACTTC. This codes for CASSESDSGSRKTQYF.

This clone was counted between two and nine times. The chain links TRBV13 to TRBJ1-1, with 8 bases fitting TRBD1. V was clipped by 2 bases and J by 4 bases; unmatched bases: 9. Per the germline V gene, CDR1 is PRHDT and CDR2 is FYEKMQ (reference sequence). This CDR3 region has 16 residues. CDR3 nucleotides: TGTGCCAGCAGCTTATGGACAGGGAGACGCAGCACTGAAGCTTTCTTT. It is translated as CASSLWTGRRSTEAFF.

This sequence joins TRBV18 and TRBJ2-7; D may be TRBD1 (6 bases). Trimming left V 2 bases short and J 5 bases short, with 10 bases between. This CDR3 has 13 amino acids. Germline lookup yields CDR1 KGHSH and CDR2 LQKENI. The CDR3 nucleotides read TGTGCCAGCTCACCAAGACAGGTCCACGAGCAGTACTTC. Amino acids: CASSPRQVHEQYF.

The chain uses TRBV10-1 and TRBJ2-1, with TRBD1 matching 7 bases. V lost 0 bases, J lost 5 bases, and 7 bases stayed unmatched. In germline, CDR1 is WNHNN, CDR2 SYGVQD (reference sequence). The CDR3 spans 16 residues. The CDR3 is CASSESTGQLNNEQFF. DNA for the CDR3: TGCGCCAGCAGTGAGTCTACGGGACAGCTAAACAATGAGCAGTTCTTC.

This clone was observed a few times. The chain is built from TRBV30 and TRBJ1-2, with D unresolved. V was trimmed by 0 bases and J by 8 bases, leaving 10 bases between them. The CDR3 sequence is 12 residues long. Looked up from germline, CDR1 is GTSNPN and CDR2 is SVGIG (reference sequence). CDR3 nucleotide sequence: TGTGCCTGGAGTGTATCTATGGGAGGCTACACCTTC. Its protein is CAWSVSMGGYTF.

The chain employs TRBV7-8 and TRBJ2-4; D unclear. CDR3 size: 14 residues. The germline V gene encodes CDR1 SGHVS and CDR2 FQNEAQ. Trimming stripped 1 base from V and 8 bases from J, with 12 bases between. The CDR3 coding sequence is TGTGCCAGCAGCTTAGAGTCCTCTGTGGACATTCAGTACTTC. Amino acid sequence: CASSLESSVDIQYF.